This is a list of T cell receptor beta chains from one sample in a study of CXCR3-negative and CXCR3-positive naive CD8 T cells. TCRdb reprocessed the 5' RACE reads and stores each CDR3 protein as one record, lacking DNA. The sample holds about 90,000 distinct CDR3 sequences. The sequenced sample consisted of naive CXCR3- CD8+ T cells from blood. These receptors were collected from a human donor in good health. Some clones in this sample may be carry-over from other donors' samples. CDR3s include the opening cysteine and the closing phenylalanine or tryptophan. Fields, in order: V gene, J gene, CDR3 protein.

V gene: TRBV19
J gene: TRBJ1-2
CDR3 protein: CASSPPDTTGGYTF

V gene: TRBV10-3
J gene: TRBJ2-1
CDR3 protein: CAISEFSGPTDEQFF

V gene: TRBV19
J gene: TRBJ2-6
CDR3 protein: CASSIDRRGGRANVLTF

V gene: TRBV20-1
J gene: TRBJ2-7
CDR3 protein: CSARGQMSSYEQYF

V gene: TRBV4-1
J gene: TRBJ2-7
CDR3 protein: CASSQRQGDEQYF

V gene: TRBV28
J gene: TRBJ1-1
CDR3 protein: CASSLTELNTEAFF

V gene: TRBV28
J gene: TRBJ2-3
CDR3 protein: CASSLPNQDTDTQYF

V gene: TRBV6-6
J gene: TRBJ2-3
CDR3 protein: CASLQAASTDTQYF

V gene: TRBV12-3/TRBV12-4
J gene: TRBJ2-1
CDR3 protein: CASSLVGTGYNNEQFF

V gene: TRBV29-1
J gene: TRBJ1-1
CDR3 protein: CSVNLGALNTEAFF

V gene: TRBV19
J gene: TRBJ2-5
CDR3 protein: CASSPPSHILAGIKETQYF

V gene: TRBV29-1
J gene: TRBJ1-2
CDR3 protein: CSVGPGQENYGYTF

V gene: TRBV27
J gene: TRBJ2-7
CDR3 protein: CASSLSQAVNEQYF

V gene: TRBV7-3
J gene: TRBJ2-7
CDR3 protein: CASSLTGGGAAEQYF

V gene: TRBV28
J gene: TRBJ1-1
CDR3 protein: CASSTPTATTVNTEAFF

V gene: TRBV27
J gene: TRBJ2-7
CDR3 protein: CASSLSYSYEQYF

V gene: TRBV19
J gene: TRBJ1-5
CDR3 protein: CASSIGDQPQHF

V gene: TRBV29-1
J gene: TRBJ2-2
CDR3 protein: CSGADGTAINTGELFF

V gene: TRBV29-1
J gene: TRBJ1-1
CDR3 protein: CSSRGDTQNTEAFF